This T cell receptor beta chain emerged from a study of blood T cell repertoires in COVID-19. The data were produced by immunoSEQ multiplex PCR, yet TCRdb's version contains in-frame clones alone and is incomplete. The sample holds around 260,000 clones, roughly nine tenths seen once. CDR1 is MDHEN and CDR2 is SYDVKM in the germline V gene. This CDR3 spans 17 amino acids. V was pared by 6 bases and J by 2 bases, with 8 bases of the junction left unmatched. Sequencing was carried out using peripheral blood. This sequence joins TRBV28 and TRBJ2-7, with 15 bases lining up with TRBD2. The sequence came from a woman under 40 with COVID-19, enrolled during active disease. This chain's CDR3 is CASSTGLAGGLTYEQYF. The CDR3 bases are TGTGCCAGCAGCACGGGACTAGCGGGAGGACTGACCTACGAGCAGTACTTC. Looking up the rest from reference TRBV28 and TRBJ2-7 gives the full variable domain: DVKVTQSSRYLVKRTGEKVFLECVQDMDHENMFWYRQDPGLGLRLIYFSYDVKMKEKGDIPEGYSVSREKKERFSLILESASTNQTSMYLCASSTGLAGGLTYEQYFGPGTRLTVT.